The rows below give T cell receptor beta chains drawn from one sample of a study of T-cell reconstitution after alpha-beta-depleted transplantation in children. MiXCR, applied by TCRdb to the PCR reads, yields one record per CDR3 protein. The sample contains 200,000 or so distinct CDR3 sequences, approximately 6.3% of which appear only once. The sequencing here drew on PBMCs, taken before TCRalphabeta/CD19-depleted stem cell transplant. These receptors were obtained from a boy aged 2 to 10 with acute lymphoblastic leukemia, due to receive a stem cell transplant. Both conserved end residues are part of each CDR3. A D gene is named only where the DNA matches it firmly. Rows give clone size only sometimes, using once, few, many, or a class for an expanded clone.

j_call d_call clone_size v_call cdr3_nt cdr3_aa
TRBJ2-7 TRBD2 many TRBV2 TGTGCCAGCAGGTATAGCGGGGGGGCCTACGAGCAGTACTTC CASRYSGGAYEQYF
TRBJ2-2 . many TRBV14 TGTGCCAGCAGCCGAACGGGACATACGAACACCGGGGAGCTGTTTTTT CASSRTGHTNTGELFF
TRBJ2-7 TRBD1 few TRBV2 TGTGCCAGCACTCTTCTCGGGACAGGGGGTCGCGAGCAGTACTTC CASTLLGTGGREQYF
TRBJ1-5 TRBD1 few TRBV7-8 TGTGCCAGCAGCTTAGACAGGGGGAGGTATGAGCCCCAGCATTTT CASSLDRGRYEPQHF
TRBJ1-5 TRBD1 few TRBV12-3/TRBV12-4 TGTGCCAGCAGTAGGACAGGGGGTAACAATCAGCCCCAGCATTTT CASSRTGGNNQPQHF
TRBJ2-7 TRBD2 many TRBV7-2 TGTGCCAGCAGCTACACTCTGACTAGCGGGAAGACCTACGAGCAGTACTTC CASSYTLTSGKTYEQYF
TRBJ1-1 . . TRBV11-3 TGTGCCAGCAGCCCCCAGCTGGACACTGAAGCTTTCTTT CASSPQLDTEAFF
TRBJ1-2 . many TRBV29-1 TGCAGCGCCCAAGGGGGAGGAGGCTACACCTTC CSAQGGGGYTF
TRBJ2-2 . many TRBV24-1 TGTGCCACCAGTGAGAAGAGCGGCACTACCGGGGAGCTGTTTTTT CATSEKSGTTGELFF
TRBJ1-6 . few TRBV25-1 TGTGCCAGCAGTGATCGGTATTCACCCCTCCACTTT CASSDRYSPLHF
TRBJ1-5 . . TRBV5-1 TGCGCCAGCAGCGTGGGACAACCAAATCAGCCCCAGCATTTT CASSVGQPNQPQHF
TRBJ2-1 TRBD2 few TRBV28 TGTGCCAGCAGCAGACTAGCGGGTCTTCTAGGCTCCTACAATGAGCAGTTCTTC CASSRLAGLLGSYNEQFF
TRBJ2-3 TRBD2 . TRBV7-2 TGTGCCAGCAGCCGCCGGACTAGCGGGCTTCCGGATACGCAGTATTTT CASSRRTSGLPDTQYF
TRBJ2-2 . many TRBV4-3 TGCGCCAGCAGCCAAGAGACTCCCGGGGAGCTGTTTTTT CASSQETPGELFF
TRBJ1-3 . few TRBV28 TGTGCCAGCACCAAGACTGGAAACACCATATATTTT CASTKTGNTIYF
TRBJ2-1 . few TRBV2 TGTGCCAGCAGCAAAAGAGTGGATGAGCAGTTCTTC CASSKRVDEQFF
TRBJ2-1 . many TRBV9 TGTGCCAGCAGCGTAGGGTCCTCGACTAATACCAATGAGCAGTTCTTC CASSVGSSTNTNEQFF
TRBJ2-6 TRBD2 many TRBV20-1 TGCAGTGCTAGGGGACTAGCGGGTGAGCTGTCCTCTGGGGCCAACGTCCTGACTTTC CSARGLAGELSSGANVLTF
TRBJ2-5 TRBD2 many TRBV7-8 TGTGCCAGCAGCTTATATGGTGGTGCTAGCGGGAGGCAAGAGACCCAGTACTTC CASSLYGGASGRQETQYF
TRBJ1-1 TRBD1 many TRBV10-3 TGTGCCATCAGCGGACAGGTGAACACTGAAGCTTTCTTT CAISGQVNTEAFF
TRBJ2-5 . many TRBV20-1 TGCAGTGCTAGAGAGGCCAGCGGAGAGACCCAGTACTTC CSAREASGETQYF
TRBJ2-7 . many TRBV28 TGTGCCAGCAGTTTCTCGGGGGCCCTCTCCTACGAGCAGTACTTC CASSFSGALSYEQYF
TRBJ2-7 . many TRBV20-1 TGCAGTGCTATAGGGATCCCCTACGAGCAGTACTTC CSAIGIPYEQYF
TRBJ2-7 . many TRBV5-8 TGTGCCAGCAGCTTGGGGGGCCCCAGGGAGCAGTACTTC CASSLGGPREQYF
TRBJ2-3 . many TRBV7-2 TGTGCCAGCAGCTTCCGACTAGTAGATACGCAGTATTTT CASSFRLVDTQYF
TRBJ2-1 . many TRBV27 TGTGCCAGCAGTTCCCAATTTGACCCCTACAATGAGCAGTTCTTC CASSSQFDPYNEQFF
TRBJ2-7 TRBD1 many TRBV7-2 TGTGCCAGCAGCTTCAGAAGACAGGGGGCGGGCTACGAGCAGTACTTC CASSFRRQGAGYEQYF
TRBJ2-6 . . TRBV4-2 TGTGCCAGCAGCCAAGAAGAGTGGAGCTCTGGGGCCAACGTCCTGACTTTC CASSQEEWSSGANVLTF
TRBJ2-5 . many TRBV9 TGTGCCGGGGACCACACGTGGGGGAAAGAGACCCAGTACTTC CAGDHTWGKETQYF
TRBJ2-5 . few TRBV6-2/TRBV6-3 TGTGCCACCAACACACAAGTCAAAGAGACCCAGTACTTC CATNTQVKETQYF
TRBJ2-1 TRBD2 few TRBV14 TGTGCCAGCAGCCAAGGACTCTCTTCATTTTCTTTAGCGGGAGTTAGCTCCTACAATGAGCAGTTCTTC CASSQGLSSFSLAGVSSYNEQFF
TRBJ2-5 . many TRBV28 TGTGCCAGCGAGACGGGGGTCCGGGAGACCCAGTACTTC CASETGVRETQYF
TRBJ2-3 TRBD2 few TRBV6-5 TGTGCCAGCAGTTACTCGCGGGGGGCAGATACGCAGTATTTT CASSYSRGADTQYF
TRBJ1-1 TRBD1 . TRBV29-1 TGCAGCGTTTTGAGTCAGGGGGCGTTCACTGAAGCTTTCTTT CSVLSQGAFTEAFF
TRBJ2-5 TRBD1 many TRBV29-1 TGCAGCGTTGAAACGGGGACAGCCGCTAGGGAGACCCAGTACTTC CSVETGTAARETQYF